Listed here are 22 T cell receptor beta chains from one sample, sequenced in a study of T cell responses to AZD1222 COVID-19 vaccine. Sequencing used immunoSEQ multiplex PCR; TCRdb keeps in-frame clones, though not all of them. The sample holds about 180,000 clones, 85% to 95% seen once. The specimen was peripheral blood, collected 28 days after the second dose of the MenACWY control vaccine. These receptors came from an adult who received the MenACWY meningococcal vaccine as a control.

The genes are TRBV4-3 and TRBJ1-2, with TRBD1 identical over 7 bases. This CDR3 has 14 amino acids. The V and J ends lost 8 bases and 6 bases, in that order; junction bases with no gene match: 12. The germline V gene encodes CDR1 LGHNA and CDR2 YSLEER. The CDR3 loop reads CASGYRGGLDGYTF. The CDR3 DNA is TGCGCCAGCGGGTACAGGGGCGGACTGGATGGCTACACCTTC.

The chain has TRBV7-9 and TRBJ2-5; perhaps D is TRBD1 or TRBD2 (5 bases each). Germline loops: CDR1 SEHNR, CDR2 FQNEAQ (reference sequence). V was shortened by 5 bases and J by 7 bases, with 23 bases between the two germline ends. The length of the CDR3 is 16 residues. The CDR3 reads CASSPLPAGAEVTQYF. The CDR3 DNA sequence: TGTGCCAGCAGCCCCCTTCCCGCCGGGGCCGAGGTGACCCAGTACTTC.

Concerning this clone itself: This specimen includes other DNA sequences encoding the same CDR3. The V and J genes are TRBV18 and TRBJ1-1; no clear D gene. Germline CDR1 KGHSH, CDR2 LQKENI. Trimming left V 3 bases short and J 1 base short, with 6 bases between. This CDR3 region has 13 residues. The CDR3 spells CASSPSQNTEAFF. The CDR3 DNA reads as TGTGCCAGCTCACCTTCTCAGAACACTGAAGCTTTCTTT.

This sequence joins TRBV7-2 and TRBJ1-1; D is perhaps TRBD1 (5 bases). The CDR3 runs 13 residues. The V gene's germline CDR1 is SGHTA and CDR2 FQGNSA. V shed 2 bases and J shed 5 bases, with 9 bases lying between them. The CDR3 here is CASSLPWGTEAFF. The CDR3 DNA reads TGTGCCAGCAGCTTACCGTGGGGGACTGAAGCTTTCTTT.

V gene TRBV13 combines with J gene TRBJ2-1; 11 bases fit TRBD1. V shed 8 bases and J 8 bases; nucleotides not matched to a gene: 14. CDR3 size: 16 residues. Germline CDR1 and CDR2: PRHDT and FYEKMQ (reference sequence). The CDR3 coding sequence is TGTGCCAGCGGGGCCCTTCCGGGACAGGGGGTGTATGAGCAGTTCTTC. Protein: CASGALPGQGVYEQFF.

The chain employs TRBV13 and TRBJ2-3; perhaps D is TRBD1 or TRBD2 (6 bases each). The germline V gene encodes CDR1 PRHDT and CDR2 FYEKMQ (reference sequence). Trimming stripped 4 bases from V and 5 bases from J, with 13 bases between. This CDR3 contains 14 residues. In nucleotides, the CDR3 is TGTGCCAGCAGCTCCCGGAGGGGGATAGATACGCAGTATTTT. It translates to CASSSRRGIDTQYF.

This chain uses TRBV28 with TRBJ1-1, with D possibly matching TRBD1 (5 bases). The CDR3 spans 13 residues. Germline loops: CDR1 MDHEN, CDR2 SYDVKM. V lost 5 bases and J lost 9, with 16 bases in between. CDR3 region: CASSPLAGTQAFF. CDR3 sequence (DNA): TGTGCCAGCAGTCCCTTAGCCGGGACCCAAGCTTTCTTT.

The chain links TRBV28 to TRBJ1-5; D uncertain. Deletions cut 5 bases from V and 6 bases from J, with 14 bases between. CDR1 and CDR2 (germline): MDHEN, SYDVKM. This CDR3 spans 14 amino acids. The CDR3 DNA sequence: TGTGCCAGCAGTCAGATCATGCCCGGTCAGCCCCAGCATTTT. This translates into CASSQIMPGQPQHF.

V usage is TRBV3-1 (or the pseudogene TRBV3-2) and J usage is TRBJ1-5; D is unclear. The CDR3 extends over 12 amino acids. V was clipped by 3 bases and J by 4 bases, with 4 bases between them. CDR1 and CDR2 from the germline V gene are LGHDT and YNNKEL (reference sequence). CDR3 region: CASSHGNQPQHF. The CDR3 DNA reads TGTGCCAGCAGCCATGGGAATCAGCCCCAGCATTTT.

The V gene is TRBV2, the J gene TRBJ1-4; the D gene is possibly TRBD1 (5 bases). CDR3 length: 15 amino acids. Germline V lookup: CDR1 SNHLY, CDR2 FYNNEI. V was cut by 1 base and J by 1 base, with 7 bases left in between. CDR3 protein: CASSEEQGTNEKLFF. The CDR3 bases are TGTGCCAGCAGTGAAGAGCAGGGAACTAATGAAAAACTGTTTTTT.

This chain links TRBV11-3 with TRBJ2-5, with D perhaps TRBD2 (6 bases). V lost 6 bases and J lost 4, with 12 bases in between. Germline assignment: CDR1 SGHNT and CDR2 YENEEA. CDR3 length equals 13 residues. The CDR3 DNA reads TGTGCCAGCAGTCACCGTAGCGGAGAGACCCAGTACTTC. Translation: CASSHRSGETQYF.

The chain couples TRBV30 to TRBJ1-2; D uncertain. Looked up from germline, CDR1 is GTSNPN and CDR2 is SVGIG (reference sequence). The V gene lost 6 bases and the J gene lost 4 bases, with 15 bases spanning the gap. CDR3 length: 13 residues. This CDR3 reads CACGISLLYGYTF. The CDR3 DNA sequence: TGTGCCTGCGGGATAAGTCTACTCTATGGCTACACCTTC.

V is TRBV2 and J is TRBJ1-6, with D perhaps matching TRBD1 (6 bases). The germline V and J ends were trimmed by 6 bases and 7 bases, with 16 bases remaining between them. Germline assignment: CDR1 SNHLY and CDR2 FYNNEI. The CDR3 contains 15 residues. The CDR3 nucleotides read TGTGCCAGCAGCTTACGACAGGCACCAAATTCACCCCTCCACTTT. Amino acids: CASSLRQAPNSPLHF.

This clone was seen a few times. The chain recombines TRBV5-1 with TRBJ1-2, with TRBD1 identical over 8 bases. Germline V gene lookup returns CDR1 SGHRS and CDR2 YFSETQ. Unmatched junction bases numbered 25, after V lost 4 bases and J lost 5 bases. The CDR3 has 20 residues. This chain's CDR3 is CASSGEGSPRGRTDWYGYTF. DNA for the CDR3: TGCGCCAGCAGCGGGGAAGGCAGTCCCAGGGGGCGTACGGATTGGTATGGCTACACCTTC.

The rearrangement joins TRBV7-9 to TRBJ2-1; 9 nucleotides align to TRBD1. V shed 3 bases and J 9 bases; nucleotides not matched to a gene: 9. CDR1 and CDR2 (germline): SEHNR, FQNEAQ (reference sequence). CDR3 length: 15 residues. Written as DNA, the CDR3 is TGTGCCAGCAGCTTCCCCCGGGACAGGGTCGGTGAGCAGTTCTTC. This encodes CASSFPRDRVGEQFF.

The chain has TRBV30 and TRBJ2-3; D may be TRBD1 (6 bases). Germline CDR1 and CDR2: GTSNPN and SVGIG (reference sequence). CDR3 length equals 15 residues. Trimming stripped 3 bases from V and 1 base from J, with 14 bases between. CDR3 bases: TGTGCCTGGAGCCTACAGGGTCTGGGCACAGATACGCAGTATTTT. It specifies CAWSLQGLGTDTQYF. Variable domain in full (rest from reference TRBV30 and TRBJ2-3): SQTIHQWPATLVQPVGSPLSLECTVEGTSNPNLYWYRQAAGRGLQLLFYSVGIGQISSEVPQNLSASRPQDRQFILSSKKLLLSDSGFYLCAWSLQGLGTDTQYFGPGTRLTVL.

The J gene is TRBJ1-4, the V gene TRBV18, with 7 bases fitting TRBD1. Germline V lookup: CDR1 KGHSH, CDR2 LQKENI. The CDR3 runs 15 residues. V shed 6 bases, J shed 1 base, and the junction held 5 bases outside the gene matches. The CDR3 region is CASSQRQGTNEKLFF. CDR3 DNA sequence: TGTGCCAGCTCTCAAAGACAGGGAACTAATGAAAAACTGTTTTTT.

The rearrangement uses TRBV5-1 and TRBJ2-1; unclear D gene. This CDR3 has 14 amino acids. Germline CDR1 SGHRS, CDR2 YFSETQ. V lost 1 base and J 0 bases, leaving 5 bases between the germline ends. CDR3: CASSLTVSYNEQFF. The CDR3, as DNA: TGCGCCAGCAGCTTGACAGTCTCCTACAATGAGCAGTTCTTC. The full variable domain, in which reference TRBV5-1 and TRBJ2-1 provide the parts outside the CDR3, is KAGVTQTPRYLIKTRGQQVTLSCSPISGHRSVSWYQQTPGQGLQFLFEYFSETQRNKGNFPGRFSGRQFSNSRSEMNVSTLELGDSALYLCASSLTVSYNEQFFGPGTRLTVL.

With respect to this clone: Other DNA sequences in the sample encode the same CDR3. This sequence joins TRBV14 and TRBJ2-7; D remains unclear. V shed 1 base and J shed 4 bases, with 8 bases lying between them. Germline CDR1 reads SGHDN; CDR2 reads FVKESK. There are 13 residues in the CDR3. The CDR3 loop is CASSQVRAYEQYF. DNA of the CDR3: TGTGCCAGCAGCCAAGTACGAGCGTACGAGCAGTACTTC.

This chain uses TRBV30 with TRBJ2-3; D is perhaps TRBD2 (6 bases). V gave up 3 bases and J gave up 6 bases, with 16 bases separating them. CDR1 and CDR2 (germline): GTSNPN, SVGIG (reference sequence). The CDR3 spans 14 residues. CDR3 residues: CAWSRRDLGDTQYF. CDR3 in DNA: TGTGCCTGGAGCCGGCGGGACCTCGGCGATACGCAGTATTTT.

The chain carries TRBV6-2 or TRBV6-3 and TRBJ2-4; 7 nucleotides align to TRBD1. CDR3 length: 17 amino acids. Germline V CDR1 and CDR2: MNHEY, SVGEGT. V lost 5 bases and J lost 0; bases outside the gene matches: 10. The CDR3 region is CASSTQRTGLAKNIQYF. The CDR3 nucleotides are TGTGCCAGCAGTACTCAAAGGACAGGCCTAGCCAAAAACATTCAGTACTTC.

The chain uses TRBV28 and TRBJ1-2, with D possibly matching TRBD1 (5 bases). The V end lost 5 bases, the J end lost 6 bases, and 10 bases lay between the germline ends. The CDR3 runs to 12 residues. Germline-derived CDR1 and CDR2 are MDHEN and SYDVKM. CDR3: CASSGDDHGYTF. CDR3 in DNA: TGTGCCAGCAGTGGGGACGATCATGGCTACACCTTC.